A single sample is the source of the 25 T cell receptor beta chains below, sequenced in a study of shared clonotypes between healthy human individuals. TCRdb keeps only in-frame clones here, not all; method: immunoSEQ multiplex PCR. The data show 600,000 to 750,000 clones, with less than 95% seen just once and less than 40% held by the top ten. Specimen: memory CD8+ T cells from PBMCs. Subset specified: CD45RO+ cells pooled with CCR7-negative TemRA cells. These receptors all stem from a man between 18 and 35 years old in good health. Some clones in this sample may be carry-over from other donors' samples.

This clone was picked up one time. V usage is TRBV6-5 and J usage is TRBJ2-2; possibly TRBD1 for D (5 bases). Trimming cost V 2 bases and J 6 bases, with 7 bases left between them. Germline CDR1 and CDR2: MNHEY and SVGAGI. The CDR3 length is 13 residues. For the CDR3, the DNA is TGTGCCAGCAGTTACACCAGGGCCGGGGAGCTGTTTTTT. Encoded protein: CASSYTRAGELFF.

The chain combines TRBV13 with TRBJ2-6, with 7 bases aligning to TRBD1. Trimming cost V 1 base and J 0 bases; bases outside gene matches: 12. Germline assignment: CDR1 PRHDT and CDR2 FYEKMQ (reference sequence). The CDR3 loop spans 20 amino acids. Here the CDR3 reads CASSLEERGPPYSGANVLTF. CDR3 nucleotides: TGTGCCAGCAGCTTAGAAGAGAGGGGGCCGCCCTACTCTGGGGCCAACGTCCTGACTTTC.

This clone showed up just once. The DNA for the CDR3 is TGTGCCAGCAGTGAATTCCGAACGGGTCAGCCCCAGCATTTT. Translated: CASSEFRTGQPQHF. The chain combines TRBV25-1 with TRBJ1-5; D unclear. V gave up 1 base and J gave up 6 bases, with 10 bases separating them. The CDR3 consists of 14 residues. Germline V CDR1 and CDR2: MGHDK, SYGVNS.

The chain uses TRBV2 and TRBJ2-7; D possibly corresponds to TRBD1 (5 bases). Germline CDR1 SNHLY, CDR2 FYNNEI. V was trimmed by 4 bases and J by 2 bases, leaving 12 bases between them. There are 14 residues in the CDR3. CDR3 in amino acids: CASSGGLFTYEQYF. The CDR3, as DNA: TGTGCCAGCAGTGGGGGCCTATTCACCTACGAGCAGTACTTC.

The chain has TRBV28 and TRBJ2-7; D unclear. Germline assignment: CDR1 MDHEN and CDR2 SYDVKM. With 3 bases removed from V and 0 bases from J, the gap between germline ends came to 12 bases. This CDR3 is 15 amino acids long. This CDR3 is CASSFMQASSYEQYF. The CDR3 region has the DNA TGTGCCAGCAGTTTTATGCAGGCTAGCTCCTACGAGCAGTACTTC. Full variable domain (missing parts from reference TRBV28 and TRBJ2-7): DVKVTQSSRYLVKRTGEKVFLECVQDMDHENMFWYRQDPGLGLRLIYFSYDVKMKEKGDIPEGYSVSREKKERFSLILESASTNQTSMYLCASSFMQASSYEQYFGPGTRLTVT.

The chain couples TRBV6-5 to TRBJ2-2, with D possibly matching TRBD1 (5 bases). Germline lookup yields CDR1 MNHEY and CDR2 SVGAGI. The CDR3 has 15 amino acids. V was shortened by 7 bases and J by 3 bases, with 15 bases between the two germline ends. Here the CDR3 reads CASKFSGSDTGELFF. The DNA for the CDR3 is TGTGCCAGCAAATTTTCAGGGTCGGACACCGGGGAGCTGTTTTTT.

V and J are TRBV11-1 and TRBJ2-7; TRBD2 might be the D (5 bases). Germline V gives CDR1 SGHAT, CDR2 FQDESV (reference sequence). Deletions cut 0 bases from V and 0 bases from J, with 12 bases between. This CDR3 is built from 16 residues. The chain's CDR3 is CASSLADGGSSYEQYF. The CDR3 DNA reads TGTGCCAGCAGCTTAGCGGACGGAGGAAGCTCCTACGAGCAGTACTTC. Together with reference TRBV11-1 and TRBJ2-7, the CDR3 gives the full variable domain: EAEVAQSPRYKITEKSQAVAFWCDPISGHATLYWYRQILGQGPELLVQFQDESVVDDSQLPKDRFSAERLKGVDSTLKIQPAELGDSAMYLCASSLADGGSSYEQYFGPGTRLTVT.

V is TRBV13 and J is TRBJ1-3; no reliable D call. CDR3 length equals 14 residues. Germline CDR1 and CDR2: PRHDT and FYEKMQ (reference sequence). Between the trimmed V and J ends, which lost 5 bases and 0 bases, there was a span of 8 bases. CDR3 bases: TGTGCCAGCAGCCCAACGCACTCTGGAAACACCATATATTTT. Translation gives CASSPTHSGNTIYF.

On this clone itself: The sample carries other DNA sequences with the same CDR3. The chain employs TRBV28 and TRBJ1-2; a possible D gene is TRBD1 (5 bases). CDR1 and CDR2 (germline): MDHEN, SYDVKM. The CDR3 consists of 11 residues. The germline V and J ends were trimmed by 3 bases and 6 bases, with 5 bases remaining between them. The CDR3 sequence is CASSLGDGYTF. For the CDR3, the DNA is TGTGCCAGCAGTTTGGGGGATGGCTACACCTTC.

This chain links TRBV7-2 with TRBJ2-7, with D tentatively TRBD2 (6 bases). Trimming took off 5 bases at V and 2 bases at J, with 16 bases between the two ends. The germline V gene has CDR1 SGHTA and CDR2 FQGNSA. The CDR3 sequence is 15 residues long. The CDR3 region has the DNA TGTGCCAGCAGCCGTCCCACTAGCTTCCCCTACGAGCAGTACTTC. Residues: CASSRPTSFPYEQYF.

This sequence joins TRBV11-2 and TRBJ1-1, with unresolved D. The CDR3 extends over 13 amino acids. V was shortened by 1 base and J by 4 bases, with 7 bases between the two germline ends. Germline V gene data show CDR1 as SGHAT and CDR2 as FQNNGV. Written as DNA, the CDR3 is TGTGCCAGCAGCTTAGGGGTTCGCACTGAAGCTTTCTTT. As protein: CASSLGVRTEAFF.

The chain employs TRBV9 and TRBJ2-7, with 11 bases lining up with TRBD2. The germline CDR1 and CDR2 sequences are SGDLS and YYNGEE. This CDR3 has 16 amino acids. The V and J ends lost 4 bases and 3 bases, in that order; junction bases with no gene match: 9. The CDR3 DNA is TGTGCCAGCAGCCCCACCGGAGGGACTAGCGGCTACGAGCAGTACTTC. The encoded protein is CASSPTGGTSGYEQYF.

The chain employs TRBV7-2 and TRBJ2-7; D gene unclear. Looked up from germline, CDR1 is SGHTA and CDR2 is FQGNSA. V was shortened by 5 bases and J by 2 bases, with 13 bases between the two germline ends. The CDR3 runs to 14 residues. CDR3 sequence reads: CASSPVRRTYEQYF. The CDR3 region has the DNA TGTGCCAGCAGCCCAGTACGCCGCACCTACGAGCAGTACTTC.

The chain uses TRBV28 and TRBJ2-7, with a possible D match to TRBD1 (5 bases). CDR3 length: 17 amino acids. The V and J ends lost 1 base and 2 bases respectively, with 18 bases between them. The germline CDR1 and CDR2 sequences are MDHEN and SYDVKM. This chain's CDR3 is CASSLLYRTNSPYEQYF. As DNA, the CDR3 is TGTGCCAGCAGTTTATTATATCGGACAAATTCACCCTACGAGCAGTACTTC. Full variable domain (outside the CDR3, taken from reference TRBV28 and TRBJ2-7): DVKVTQSSRYLVKRTGEKVFLECVQDMDHENMFWYRQDPGLGLRLIYFSYDVKMKEKGDIPEGYSVSREKKERFSLILESASTNQTSMYLCASSLLYRTNSPYEQYFGPGTRLTVT.

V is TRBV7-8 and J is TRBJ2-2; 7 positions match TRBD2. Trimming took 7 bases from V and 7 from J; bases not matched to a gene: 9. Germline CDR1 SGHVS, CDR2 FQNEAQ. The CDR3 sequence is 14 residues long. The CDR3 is CASIPRLAVGELFF. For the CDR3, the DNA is TGTGCCAGCATCCCACGACTAGCCGTCGGGGAGCTGTTTTTT.

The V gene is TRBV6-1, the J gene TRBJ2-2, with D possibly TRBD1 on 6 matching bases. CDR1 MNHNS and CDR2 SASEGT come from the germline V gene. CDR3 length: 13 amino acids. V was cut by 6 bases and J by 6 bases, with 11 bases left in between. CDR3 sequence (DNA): TGTGCCAGCAGGGCCAGGGGTGCCGGGGAGCTGTTTTTT. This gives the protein CASRARGAGELFF.

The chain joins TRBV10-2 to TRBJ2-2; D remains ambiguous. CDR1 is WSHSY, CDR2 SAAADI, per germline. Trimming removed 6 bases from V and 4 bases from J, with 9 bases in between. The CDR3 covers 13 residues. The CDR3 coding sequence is TGCGCCAGCAGGGGCTCGACCACCGGGGAGCTGTTTTTT. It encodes CASRGSTTGELFF.

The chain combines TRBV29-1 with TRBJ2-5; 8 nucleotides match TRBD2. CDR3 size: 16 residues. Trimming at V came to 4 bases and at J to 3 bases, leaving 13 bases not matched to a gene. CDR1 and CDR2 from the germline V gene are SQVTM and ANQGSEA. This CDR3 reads CSVVRPPGTRKETQYF. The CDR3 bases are TGCAGCGTTGTTAGGCCCCCAGGGACTAGGAAAGAGACCCAGTACTTC.

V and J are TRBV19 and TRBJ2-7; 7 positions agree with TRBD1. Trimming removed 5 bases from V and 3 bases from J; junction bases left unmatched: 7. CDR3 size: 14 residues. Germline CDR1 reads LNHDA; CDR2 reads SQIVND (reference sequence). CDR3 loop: CASSVRQGGYEQYF. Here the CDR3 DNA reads TGTGCCAGTAGTGTGAGACAGGGTGGCTACGAGCAGTACTTC.

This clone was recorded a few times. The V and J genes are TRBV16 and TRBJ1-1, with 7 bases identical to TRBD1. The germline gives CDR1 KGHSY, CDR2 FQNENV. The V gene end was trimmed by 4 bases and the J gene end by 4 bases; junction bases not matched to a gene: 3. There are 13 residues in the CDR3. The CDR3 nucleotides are TGTGCCAGCAGCCCCCCAGGGGGCACTGAAGCTTTCTTT. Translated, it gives CASSPPGGTEAFF.

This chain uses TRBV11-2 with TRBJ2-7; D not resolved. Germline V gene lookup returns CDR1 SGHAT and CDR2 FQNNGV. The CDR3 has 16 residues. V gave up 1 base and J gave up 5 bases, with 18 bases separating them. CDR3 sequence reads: CASSLAPMRILHEQYF. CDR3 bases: TGTGCCAGCAGCTTAGCCCCTATGCGGATCCTCCACGAGCAGTACTTC.

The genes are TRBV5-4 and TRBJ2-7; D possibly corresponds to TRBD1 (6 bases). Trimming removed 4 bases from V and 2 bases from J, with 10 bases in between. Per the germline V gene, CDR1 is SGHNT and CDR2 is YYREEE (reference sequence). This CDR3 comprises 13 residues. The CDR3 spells CASSTGTPYEQYF. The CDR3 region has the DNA TGTGCCAGCAGCACCGGGACACCCTACGAGCAGTACTTC.

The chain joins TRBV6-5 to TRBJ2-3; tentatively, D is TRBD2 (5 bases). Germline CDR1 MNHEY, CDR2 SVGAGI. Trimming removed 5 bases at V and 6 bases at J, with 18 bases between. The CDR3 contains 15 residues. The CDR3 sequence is CASSTRALYSDTQYF. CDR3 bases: TGTGCCAGCAGTACGAGGGCCCTTTACTCGGATACGCAGTATTTT.

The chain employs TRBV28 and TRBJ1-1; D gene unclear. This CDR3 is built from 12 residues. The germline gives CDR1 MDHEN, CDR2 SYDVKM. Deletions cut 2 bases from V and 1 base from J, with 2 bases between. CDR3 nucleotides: TGTGCCAGCAGTTTAGCGAACACTGAAGCTTTCTTT. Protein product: CASSLANTEAFF.

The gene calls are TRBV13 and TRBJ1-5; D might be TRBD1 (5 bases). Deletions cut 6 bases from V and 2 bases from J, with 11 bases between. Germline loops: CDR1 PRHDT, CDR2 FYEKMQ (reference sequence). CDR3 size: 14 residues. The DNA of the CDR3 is TGTGCCAGCAGTCAGGGTAGGGGCAATCAGCCCCAGCATTTT. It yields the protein CASSQGRGNQPQHF. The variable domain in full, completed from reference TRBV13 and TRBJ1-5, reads AAGVIQSPRHLIKEKRETATLKCYPIPRHDTVYWYQQGPGQDPQFLISFYEKMQSDKGSIPDRFSAQQFSDYHSELNMSSLELGDSALYFCASSQGRGNQPQHFGDGTRLSIL.